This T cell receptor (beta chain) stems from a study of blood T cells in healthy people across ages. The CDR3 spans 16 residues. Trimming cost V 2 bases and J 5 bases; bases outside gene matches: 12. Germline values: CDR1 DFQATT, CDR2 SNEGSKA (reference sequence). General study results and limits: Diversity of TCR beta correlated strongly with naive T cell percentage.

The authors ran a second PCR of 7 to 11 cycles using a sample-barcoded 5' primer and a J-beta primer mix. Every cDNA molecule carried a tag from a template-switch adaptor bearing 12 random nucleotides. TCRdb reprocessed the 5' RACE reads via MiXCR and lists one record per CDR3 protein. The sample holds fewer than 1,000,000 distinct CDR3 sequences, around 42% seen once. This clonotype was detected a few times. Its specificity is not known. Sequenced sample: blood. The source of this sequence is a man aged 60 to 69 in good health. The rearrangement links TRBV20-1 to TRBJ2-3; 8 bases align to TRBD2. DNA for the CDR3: TGCAGTGCTAGATGCGCGGGGGGTGGAACCGAAGATACGCAGTATTTT. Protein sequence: CSARCAGGGTEDTQYF.